These 19 T cell receptor beta chains were all obtained from the same sample, sequenced in a study of OX40 agonist ivuxolimab in advanced cancers. This table comes from immunoSEQ multiplex PCR, and its TCRdb copy is limited to in-frame clones, with some not included. Here the sample spans tens of thousands of clones, approximately 86% being singletons. The sequencing used CD4+ or CD8+ T cells sorted from blood, collected in a trial of the OX40 agonist ivuxolimab. These receptors were collected from an adult with an advanced solid tumor such as melanoma, head and neck, liver or kidney cancer.

The rearrangement joins TRBV27 to TRBJ2-1; possible D gene TRBD1, 6 bases. CDR1 is MNHEY, CDR2 SMNVEV, per germline (reference sequence). The V and J ends lost 3 bases and 7 bases respectively, with 10 bases between them. The CDR3 has 13 amino acids. The CDR3 here is CASSFHRVNEQFF. CDR3 nucleotides: TGTGCCAGCAGTTTTCACAGGGTTAATGAGCAGTTCTTC.

J is TRBJ2-7 and V is TRBV6-1, with D maybe TRBD1 (5 bases). CDR3 length: 12 residues. V was clipped by 2 bases and J by 5 bases, with 7 bases between them. Per germline, CDR1 MNHNS and CDR2 SASEGT. CDR3 amino acids: CASSEPGNEQYF. DNA for the CDR3: TGTGCCAGCAGTGAACCAGGGAACGAGCAGTACTTC.

The V call is TRBV11-1, the J call TRBJ2-7; 10 bases fit TRBD2. CDR3 length: 16 residues. Germline V gene lookup returns CDR1 SGHAT and CDR2 FQDESV (reference sequence). V lost 4 bases, J lost 5 bases, and 11 bases stayed unmatched. The CDR3 region is CASSSGTLAGENEQYF. The CDR3 bases are TGTGCCAGCAGCTCAGGAACTCTAGCGGGGGAAAACGAGCAGTACTTC.

The V and J genes are TRBV29-1 and TRBJ2-1; TRBD2 might be the D (5 bases). Trimming removed 6 bases from V and 4 bases from J, with 10 bases in between. Looked up from germline, CDR1 is SQVTM and CDR2 is ANQGSEA. This CDR3 is 12 amino acids long. DNA for the CDR3: TGCAGCGTCCCCGGGGTTTACAATGAGCAGTTCTTC. This sequence encodes CSVPGVYNEQFF.

J is TRBJ2-7 and V is TRBV6-1, with 10 bases identical to TRBD1. Germline-derived CDR1 and CDR2 are MNHNS and SASEGT. The CDR3 is 14 residues long. V was pared by 1 base and J by 7 bases, with 4 bases of the junction left unmatched. The CDR3 DNA reads TGTGCCAGCAGTGAAGGGGACAGGGGTATAGAGCAGTACGTC. Translation gives CASSEGDRGIEQYV.

The chain recombines TRBV5-8 with TRBJ2-5; 7 bases map to TRBD1. The J call may not be correct, given that the DNA end is closer to TRBJ2-7. The CDR3 runs to 13 residues. Per germline, CDR1 SGHTS and CDR2 YDEGEE. CDR3 in amino acids: CASSLGQGHEQYF. Written as DNA, the CDR3 is TGTGCCAGCAGCTTGGGACAGGGCCACGAGCAGTACTTC.

This rearrangement joins TRBV2 to TRBJ1-4, with a possible D match to TRBD1 (6 bases). The CDR3 is 17 amino acids. Germline CDR1 and CDR2: SNHLY and FYNNEI. V was trimmed by 6 bases and J by 8 bases, leaving 25 bases between them. As DNA, the CDR3 is TGTGCCAGCAGCAGTTCCCGCAGGGGTTACTGGGAGGAAAAACTGTTTTTT. This gives the protein CASSSSRRGYWEEKLFF.

The gene calls are TRBV5-4 and TRBJ2-7; the D is unclear. The CDR3 runs 14 residues. V dropped 4 bases and J dropped 2 bases, with 13 bases sitting between them. Looked up from germline, CDR1 is SGHNT and CDR2 is YYREEE (reference sequence). In DNA form, the CDR3 reads TGTGCCAGCAGCCCAATCGACAAGACCTACGAGCAGTACGTC. Translated, it gives CASSPIDKTYEQYV.

V gene TRBV7-3 combines with J gene TRBJ2-2, with 8 bases lining up with TRBD1. After removal of 4 bases from V and 4 bases from J, the junction contained 11 bases not matched to a gene. CDR1 and CDR2 from the germline V gene are SGHTA and FQGTGA. The length of the CDR3 is 17 residues. CDR3 nucleotides: TGTGCCAGCAGCTCTCCTACCGGGACAGGATTCACCGGGGAGCTGTTTTTT. It yields the protein CASSSPTGTGFTGELFF.

J is TRBJ1-1 and V is TRBV6-6, with a weak D call TRBD1 (6 bases). The CDR3 covers 16 residues. V lost 8 bases to trimming and J lost 1 base, with 20 bases between them. The germline gives CDR1 MNHNY, CDR2 SVGAGI (reference sequence). This CDR3 reads CASRLGVTGQNTEAFF. CDR3 DNA sequence: TGTGCCAGCCGCTTGGGGGTTACGGGACAGAACACTGAAGCTTTCTTT.

The gene calls are TRBV5-4 and TRBJ2-7, with D perhaps being TRBD1 or TRBD2 (6 bases each). V was trimmed by 5 bases and J by 6 bases, leaving 18 bases between them. The CDR3 extends over 14 amino acids. Germline V gene data show CDR1 as SGHNT and CDR2 as YYREEE (reference sequence). The CDR3 here is CASRSYGGRGEQYV. The CDR3 nucleotides are TGTGCCAGCAGGTCCTATGGGGGGCGGGGCGAGCAGTACGTC.

This clone was observed once. The V and J genes are TRBV19 and TRBJ1-5; TRBD1 matches 7 bases. In germline, CDR1 is LNHDA, CDR2 SQIVND (reference sequence). This CDR3 has 15 amino acids. With 3 bases clipped from V and 7 bases from J, the junction kept 9 bases outside the gene matches. Here the CDR3 DNA reads TGTGCCAGTAGTATGGGGGACAGAGGGATCCAGCCCCAGCATTTT. This codes for CASSMGDRGIQPQHF.

Regarding this clone: An end of the junction differs from the germline gene, which may be a read error. The chain employs TRBV27 and TRBJ2-1; TRBD2 matches 10 bases. The CDR3 totals 16 residues. From germline, CDR1 is MNHEY and CDR2 SMNVEV (reference sequence). The CDR3 spells CASSQIAGGLYNGQFF. Written as DNA, the CDR3 is TGTGCCAGCAGTCAGATAGCGGGGGGCCTCTACAATGGGCAGTTCTTC.

To note about this clone: Mismatch with germline at one junction end may stem from a read error. Other DNA sequences in the same sample also yield this CDR3. V is TRBV19 and J is TRBJ2-3, with TRBD2 matching 9 bases. CDR3 length: 15 amino acids. Germline CDR1 LNHDA, CDR2 SQIVND (reference sequence). CDR3 protein: CASSESGGSTDTQYF. The CDR3 DNA reads as TGTGCCAGTAGTGAAAGCGGGGGGAGCACGGATACGCAGTATTTT.

J is TRBJ1-5 and V is TRBV5-5; D might be TRBD1 (6 bases). CDR1 SGHKS and CDR2 YYEKEE come from the germline V gene (reference sequence). V dropped 5 bases and J dropped 7 bases, with 13 bases sitting between them. The CDR3 is 13 amino acids. The CDR3: CASSPQGGQPQHF. The CDR3 DNA reads TGTGCCAGCAGTCCACAGGGAGGCCAGCCCCAGCATTTT.

The chain combines TRBV7-2 with TRBJ2-1; TRBD1 matches 9 bases. The length of the CDR3 is 15 residues. V was clipped by 5 bases and J by 3 bases; unmatched bases: 5. Germline lookup yields CDR1 SGHTA and CDR2 FQGNSA. CDR3 DNA sequence: TGTGCCAGCAGCCCCGGACAGGGGAACTACAATGAGCAGTTCTTC. Protein: CASSPGQGNYNEQFF.

This chain uses TRBV6-5 with TRBJ1-6; D is ambiguous. Trimming took 3 bases from V and 11 from J, leaving 14 bases between them. From germline, CDR1 is MNHEY and CDR2 SVGAGI. The CDR3 contains 14 residues. The CDR3, as DNA: TGTGCCAGCAGTTATCGGACGGGCCCAGCACCCCTCCACTTT. Its protein is CASSYRTGPAPLHF.

The gene calls are TRBV18 and TRBJ2-7; the D gene is possibly TRBD1 (5 bases). V was cut by 3 bases and J by 7 bases, with 25 bases left in between. The CDR3 spans 17 residues. Germline CDR1 and CDR2: KGHSH and LQKENI. The CDR3 nucleotides read TGTGCCAGCTCACCCCAGGGTGGGGTGAATCCTCTGGGAGAGCAGTACTTC. As protein: CASSPQGGVNPLGEQYF.

The V and J genes are TRBV29-1 and TRBJ1-3, with no clear D. Germline V gene sequence: CDR1 SQVTM, CDR2 ANQGSEA. This CDR3 region has 14 residues. Trimming pared 4 bases from V and 0 bases from J, leaving 10 bases between. In DNA form, the CDR3 reads TGCAGCGTTGGGGAGCAGAGCTCTGGAAACACCATATATTTT. Its translation is CSVGEQSSGNTIYF.